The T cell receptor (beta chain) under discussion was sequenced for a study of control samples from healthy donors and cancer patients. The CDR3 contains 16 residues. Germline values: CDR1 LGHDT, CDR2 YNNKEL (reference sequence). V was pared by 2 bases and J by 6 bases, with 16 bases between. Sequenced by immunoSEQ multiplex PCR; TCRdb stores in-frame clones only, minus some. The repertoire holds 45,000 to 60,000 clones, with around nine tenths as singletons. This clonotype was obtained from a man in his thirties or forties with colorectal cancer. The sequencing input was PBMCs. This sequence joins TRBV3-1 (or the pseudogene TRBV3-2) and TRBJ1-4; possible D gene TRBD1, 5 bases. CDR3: CASSQPYSGTDEKLFF. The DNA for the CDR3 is TGTGCCAGCAGCCAACCTTATTCCGGGACGGATGAAAAACTGTTTTTT.